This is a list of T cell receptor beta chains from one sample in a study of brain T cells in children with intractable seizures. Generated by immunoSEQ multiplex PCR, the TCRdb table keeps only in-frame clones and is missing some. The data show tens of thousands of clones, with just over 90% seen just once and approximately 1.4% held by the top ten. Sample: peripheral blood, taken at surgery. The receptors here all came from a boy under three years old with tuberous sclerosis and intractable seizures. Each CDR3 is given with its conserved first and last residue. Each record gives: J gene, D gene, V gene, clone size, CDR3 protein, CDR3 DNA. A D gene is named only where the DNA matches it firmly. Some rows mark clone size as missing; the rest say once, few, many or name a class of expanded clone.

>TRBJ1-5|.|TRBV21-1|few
CASSKEGGRGNQPQHF
TGTGCCAGCAGCAAAGAAGGGGGTCGGGGCAATCAGCCCCAGCATTTT
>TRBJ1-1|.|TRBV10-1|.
CASSEPTSGTLNTEAFF
TGCGCCAGCAGTGAGCCGACTTCCGGGACTTTGAACACTGAAGCTTTCTTT
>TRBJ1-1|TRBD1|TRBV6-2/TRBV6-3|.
CASSHTRDRATEAFF
TGTGCCAGCAGCCATACCCGGGACAGGGCCACTGAAGCTTTCTTT
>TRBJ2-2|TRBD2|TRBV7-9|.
CASSFKLAPGELFF
TGTGCCAGCAGCTTCAAACTAGCGCCCGGGGAGCTGTTTTTT
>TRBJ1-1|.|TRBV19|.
CASRRLGGRTEAFF
TGTGCCAGTAGGAGACTGGGGGGGAGGACTGAAGCTTTCTTT
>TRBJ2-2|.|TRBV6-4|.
CASSDSSSGELFF
TGTGCCAGCAGTGACAGTTCGAGCGGGGAGCTGTTTTTT
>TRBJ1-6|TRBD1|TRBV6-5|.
CASRRDRVNSPLHF
TGTGCCAGCAGACGGGACAGGGTGAATTCACCCCTCCACTTT
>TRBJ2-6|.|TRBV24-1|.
CATSDRSRSGANVLTF
TGTGCCACCAGTGATCGATCGAGGTCTGGGGCCAACGTCCTGACTTTC
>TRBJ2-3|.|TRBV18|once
CASSPSQSGTDTQYF
TGTGCCAGCTCACCATCGCAATCCGGCACAGATACGCAGTATTTT
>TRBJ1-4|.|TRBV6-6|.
CASSYRGTNEKLFF
TGTGCCAGCAGTTACAGGGGAACTAATGAAAAACTGTTTTTT
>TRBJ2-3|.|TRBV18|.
CASSSSGLADTQYF
TGTGCCAGCTCATCATCCGGACTTGCAGATACGCAGTATTTT
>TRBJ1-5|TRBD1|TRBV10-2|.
CASSATGNHQPQHF
TGCGCCAGCAGTGCGACAGGGAATCATCAGCCCCAGCATTTT
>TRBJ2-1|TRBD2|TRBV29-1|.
CSVGRWRASGRSGSQNEQFF
TGCAGCGTTGGGAGGTGGAGGGCTAGCGGGAGGAGCGGGTCCCAGAATGAGCAGTTCTTC
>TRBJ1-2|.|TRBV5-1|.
CASSSGDGTYGYTF
TGCGCCAGCAGCTCGGGCGACGGAACCTATGGCTACACCTTC
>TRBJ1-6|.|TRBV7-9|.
CASSLMSGADSPLHF
TGTGCCAGCAGCTTAATGAGCGGAGCTGATTCACCCCTCCACTTT
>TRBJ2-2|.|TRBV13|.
CASRLNREMVTGELFF
TGTGCCAGCAGACTAAACAGGGAGATGGTGACCGGGGAGCTGTTTTTT
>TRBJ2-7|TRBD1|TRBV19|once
CASSMWDRGPYEQYF
TGTGCCAGTAGTATGTGGGACAGGGGCCCCTACGAGCAGTACTTC
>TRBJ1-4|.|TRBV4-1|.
CASSPGSSEKLFF
TGCGCCAGCAGCCCCGGAAGCAGTGAAAAACTGTTTTTT
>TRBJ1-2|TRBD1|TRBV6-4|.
CASSDLGGTGLSGYTF
TGTGCCAGCAGTGATCTTGGAGGGACAGGGTTGAGCGGCTACACCTTC
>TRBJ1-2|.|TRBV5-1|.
CASSLGQASWGYTF
TGCGCCAGCAGCTTGGGACAGGCCTCCTGGGGCTACACCTTC
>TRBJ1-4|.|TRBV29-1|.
CSASPRGQTGNEKLFF
TGCAGCGCTTCCCCCCGGGGGCAGACGGGAAATGAAAAACTGTTTTTT
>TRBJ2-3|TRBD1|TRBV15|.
CATSQGTGLGTDTQYF
TGTGCCACCAGCCAAGGGACAGGGCTTGGCACAGATACGCAGTATTTT
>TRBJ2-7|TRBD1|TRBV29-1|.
CSVEDLDRDEQYF
TGCAGCGTTGAAGATCTTGACAGGGACGAGCAGTACTTC
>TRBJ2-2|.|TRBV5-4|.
CASSLSRTNTGELFF
TGTGCCAGCAGCTTGTCAAGGACGAACACCGGGGAGCTGTTTTTT
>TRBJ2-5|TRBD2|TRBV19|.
CATRLAGDETQYF
TGTGCCACCCGACTAGCGGGAGATGAGACCCAGTACTTC
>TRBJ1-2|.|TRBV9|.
CASSVNYGYTF
TGTGCCAGCAGCGTTAACTATGGCTACACCTTC
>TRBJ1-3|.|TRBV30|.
CAWSGGWRGASGNTIYF
TGTGCCTGGAGTGGTGGATGGCGGGGCGCCTCTGGAAACACCATATATTTT